A selection of T cell receptor beta chains follows, all from one sample in a study of OX40 agonist ivuxolimab in advanced cancers. Profiled with immunoSEQ multiplex PCR; TCRdb holds only in-frame clones, not every one. The sample includes around 74,000 clones, over 75% seen only once; the top ten take 0.5% to 0.8%. The specimen was CD4+ or CD8+ T cells sorted from blood, collected in a trial of the OX40 agonist ivuxolimab. The receptors stem from an adult with an advanced solid tumor such as melanoma, head and neck, liver or kidney cancer. Each CDR3 is given with its conserved first and last residue. D genes are given only for firm matches. The listing skips clone size in some rows; elsewhere it reads once, few, many or a size class.

j_call,v_call,clone_size,d_call,cdr3_aa,cdr3_nt
TRBJ1-3,TRBV4-1,few,NA,CASSQDSGSGNTIYF,TGCGCCAGCAGCCAAGATAGCGGCTCTGGAAACACCATATATTTT
TRBJ1-1,TRBV7-9,NA,TRBD1,CASSPSTGGFTEAFF,TGTGCCAGCAGCCCCTCCACAGGGGGGTTCACTGAAGCTTTCTTT
TRBJ2-3,TRBV27,NA,NA,CASSFTGLSTDTQYF,TGTGCCAGCAGTTTTACCGGCCTTAGCACAGATACGCAGTATTTT
TRBJ2-5,TRBV5-1,NA,NA,CASSSSEGDETQYF,TGCGCCAGCAGCTCCAGTGAGGGTGATGAGACCCAGTACTTC
TRBJ2-7,TRBV9,NA,NA,CASSTPSRGPLSSYEQYF,TGTGCCAGCAGCACCCCGAGTAGAGGCCCCCTTAGCTCCTACGAGCAGTACTTC
TRBJ1-1,TRBV4-2,once,TRBD1,CASSLTTGVNTEAFF,TGTGCCAGCAGCTTGACGACAGGGGTGAACACTGAAGCTTTCTTT
TRBJ2-3,TRBV7-2,NA,TRBD2,CASSSGLAGGGTQYF,TGTGCCAGCAGCTCCGGACTAGCGGGTGGCGGTACGCAGTATTTT
TRBJ2-7,TRBV19,NA,TRBD2,CASTVASGGHYEQYF,TGTGCCAGTACCGTGGCTAGCGGGGGACACTACGAGCAGTACTTC
TRBJ1-4,TRBV11-2,once,NA,CASSRNQGNEKLFF,TGTGCCAGCAGCAGAAACCAGGGTAATGAAAAACTGTTTTTT
TRBJ2-4,TRBV15,NA,TRBD2,CATSRDSLAGRLLAKNIQYF,TGTGCCACCAGCAGAGATTCACTAGCGGGGAGATTACTAGCCAAAAACATTCAGTACTTC
TRBJ2-5,TRBV7-6,medium-sized,NA,CASSGVGETQYF,TGTGCCAGCAGCGGGGTTGGGGAGACCCAGTACTTC
TRBJ1-6,TRBV7-2,NA,NA,CASSSQTGLGSPLHF,TGTGCCAGCAGCTCCCAAACAGGGCTCGGTTCACCCCTCCACTTT
TRBJ1-1,TRBV18,NA,NA,CASSPGDYLWGTEAFF,TGTGCCAGCTCACCAGGCGATTACTTGTGGGGCACTGAAGCTTTCTTT
TRBJ2-2,TRBV25-1,NA,NA,CASRTSTGNTGELFF,TGTGCCAGCAGAACCTCGACAGGAAACACCGGGGAGCTGTTTTTT
TRBJ2-7,TRBV7-6,NA,NA,CASSLELHREQYF,TGTGCCAGCAGCTTAGAACTCCATCGCGAGCAGTACTTC
TRBJ2-5,TRBV7-9,once,NA,CASSPTSRETQYF,TGTGCCAGCAGCCCAACTAGCCGGGAGACCCAGTACTTC
TRBJ1-5,TRBV7-2,NA,NA,CAGSRIQGPQPQHF,TGTGCCGGCAGCCGGATACAGGGACCTCAGCCCCAGCATTTT
TRBJ1-4,TRBV18,NA,NA,CASSRGGTTNEKLFF,TGTGCCAGCTCACGAGGCGGTACAACTAATGAAAAACTGTTTTTT
TRBJ2-3,TRBV19,NA,NA,CASSTQGGTDTQYF,TGTGCCAGTAGTACCCAGGGAGGCACAGATACGCAGTATTTT
TRBJ2-7,TRBV9,NA,TRBD2,CASSVREGSGAYEQYF,TGTGCCAGCAGCGTAAGGGAGGGTAGCGGGGCCTACGAGCAGTACTTC
TRBJ1-1,TRBV19,NA,TRBD1,CASSKSGTGSNTEAFF,TGTGCCAGTAGTAAGTCCGGGACAGGGTCGAACACTGAAGCTTTCTTT
TRBJ1-2,TRBV30,NA,NA,CAWSPGPQGYTF,TGTGCCTGGAGTCCGGGACCCCAGGGCTACACCTTC
TRBJ2-3,TRBV18,NA,NA,CASSPQPGDRSSTDTQYF,TGTGCCAGCTCACCCCAGCCGGGGGACCGTTCTAGCACAGATACGCAGTATTTT
TRBJ2-7,TRBV5-1,NA,NA,CASSLDNSYEQYF,TGCGCCAGCAGCTTGGACAACTCCTACGAGCAGTACTTC
TRBJ2-3,TRBV5-4,NA,TRBD2,CASSLVGRGGTDTQYF,TGTGCCAGCAGCTTGGTCGGGAGGGGGGGCACAGATACGCAGTATTTT
TRBJ1-3,TRBV30,few,NA,CAWSSLGNTIYF,TGTGCCTGGAGTTCACTGGGAAACACCATATATTTT
TRBJ2-2,TRBV18,few,NA,CASSPLPNTGELFF,TGTGCCAGCTCACCACTACCGAACACCGGGGAGCTGTTTTTT
TRBJ2-6,TRBV7-2,NA,NA,CASSLYGHSTGANVLTF,TGTGCCAGCAGCTTATATGGTCACAGCACCGGGGCCAACGTCCTGACTTTC
TRBJ1-1,TRBV7-9,NA,NA,CASSLGFGNTEAFF,TGTGCCAGCAGCTTAGGTTTCGGGAACACTGAAGCTTTCTTT
TRBJ2-7,TRBV10-2,NA,NA,CASSGSGYEQYF,TGCGCCAGCAGTGGGTCAGGCTACGAGCAGTACTTC
TRBJ2-1,TRBV4-3,NA,NA,CASSQPQGGSNEQFF,TGCGCCAGCAGCCAACCCCAGGGGGGGAGCAATGAGCAGTTCTTC
TRBJ2-6,TRBV5-5,NA,TRBD1,CASSLRSTGGLSGANVLTF,TGTGCCAGCAGCTTGCGGTCGACAGGGGGACTCTCTGGGGCCAACGTCCTGACTTTC
TRBJ1-1,TRBV6-4,NA,NA,CASSRNRDTEAFF,TGTGCCAGCAGCCGGAATCGGGACACTGAAGCTTTCTTT
TRBJ2-3,TRBV2,NA,TRBD1,CASMVGTESSTDTQYF,TGTGCCAGCATGGTAGGGACAGAGTCTAGCACAGATACGCAGTATTTT
TRBJ1-2,TRBV7-8,NA,NA,CASSLDGSNYGYTF,TGTGCCAGCAGCTTAGACGGCTCTAACTATGGCTACACCTTC
TRBJ2-4,TRBV7-2,NA,TRBD2,CAISRTSDTNIQYF,TGTGCCATCTCAAGGACTAGCGACACAAACATTCAGTACTTC